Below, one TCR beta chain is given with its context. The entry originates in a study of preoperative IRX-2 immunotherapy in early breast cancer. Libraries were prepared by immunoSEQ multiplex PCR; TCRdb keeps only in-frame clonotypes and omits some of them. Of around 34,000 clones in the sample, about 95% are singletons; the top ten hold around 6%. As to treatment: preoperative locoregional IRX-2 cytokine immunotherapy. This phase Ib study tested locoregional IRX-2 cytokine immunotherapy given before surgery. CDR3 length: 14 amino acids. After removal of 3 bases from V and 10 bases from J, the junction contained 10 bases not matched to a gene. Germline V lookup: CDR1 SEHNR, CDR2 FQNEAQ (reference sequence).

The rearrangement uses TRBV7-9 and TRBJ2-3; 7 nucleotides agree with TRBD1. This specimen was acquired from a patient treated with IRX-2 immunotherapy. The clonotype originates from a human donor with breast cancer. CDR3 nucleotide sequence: TGTGCCAGCAGCTTGGAGTTTCCCCAGGGGGCGCAGTATTTT. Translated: CASSLEFPQGAQYF.